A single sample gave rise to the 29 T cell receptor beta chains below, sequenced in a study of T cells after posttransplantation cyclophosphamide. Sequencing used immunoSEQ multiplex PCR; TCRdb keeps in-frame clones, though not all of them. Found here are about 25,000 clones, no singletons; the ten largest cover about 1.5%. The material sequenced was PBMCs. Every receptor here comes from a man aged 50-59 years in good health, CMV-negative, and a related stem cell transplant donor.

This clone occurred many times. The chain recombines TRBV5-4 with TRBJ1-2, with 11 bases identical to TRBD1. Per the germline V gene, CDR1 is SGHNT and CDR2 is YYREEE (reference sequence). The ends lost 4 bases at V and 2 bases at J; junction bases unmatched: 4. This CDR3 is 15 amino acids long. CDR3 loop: CASSARTGGNYGYTF. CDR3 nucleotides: TGTGCCAGCAGCGCTCGGACAGGGGGCAACTATGGCTACACCTTC.

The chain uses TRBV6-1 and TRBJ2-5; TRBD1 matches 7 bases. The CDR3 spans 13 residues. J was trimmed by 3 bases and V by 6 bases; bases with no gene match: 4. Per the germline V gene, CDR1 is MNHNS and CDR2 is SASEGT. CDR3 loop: CASSLTGKETQYF. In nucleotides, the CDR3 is TGTGCCAGCAGCCTGACAGGGAAAGAGACCCAGTACTTC.

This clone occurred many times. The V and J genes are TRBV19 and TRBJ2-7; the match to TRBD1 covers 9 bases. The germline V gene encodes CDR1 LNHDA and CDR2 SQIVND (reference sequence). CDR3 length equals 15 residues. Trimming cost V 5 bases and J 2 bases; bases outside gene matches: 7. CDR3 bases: TGTGCCAGTAGTCACCCCGGGACAGGGACCTACGAGCAGTACTTC. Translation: CASSHPGTGTYEQYF.

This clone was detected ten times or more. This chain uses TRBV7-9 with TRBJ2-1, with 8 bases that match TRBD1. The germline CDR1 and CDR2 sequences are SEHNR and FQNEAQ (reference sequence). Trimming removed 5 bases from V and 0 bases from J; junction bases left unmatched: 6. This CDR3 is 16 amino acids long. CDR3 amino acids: CASSPRTGSSYNEQFF. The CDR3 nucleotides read TGTGCCAGCAGCCCTCGGACAGGGAGCTCCTACAATGAGCAGTTCTTC.

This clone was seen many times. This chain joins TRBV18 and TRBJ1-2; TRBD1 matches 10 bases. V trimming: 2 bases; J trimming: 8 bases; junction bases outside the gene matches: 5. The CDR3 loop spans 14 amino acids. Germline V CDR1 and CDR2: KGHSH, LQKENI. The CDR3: CASSPAGTGEGYTF. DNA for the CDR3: TGTGCCAGCTCACCAGCCGGGACAGGGGAAGGCTACACCTTC.

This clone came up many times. The CDR3 DNA reads as TGTGCCAGCAGCGAAGGGACAGGGGGAGGTTATAATTCACCCCTCCACTTT. It specifies CASSEGTGGGYNSPLHF. The V and J genes are TRBV9 and TRBJ1-6, with TRBD1 matching over 11 bases. Trimming took 3 bases from V and 4 from J; bases not matched to a gene: 6. In germline, CDR1 is SGDLS, CDR2 YYNGEE. The CDR3 is made up of 17 amino acids.

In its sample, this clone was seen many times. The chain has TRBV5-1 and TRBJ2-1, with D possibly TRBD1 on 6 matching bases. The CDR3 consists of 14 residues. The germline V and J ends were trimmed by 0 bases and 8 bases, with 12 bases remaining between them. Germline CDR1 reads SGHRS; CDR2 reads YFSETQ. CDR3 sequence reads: CASSLVWGRDEQFF. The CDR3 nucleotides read TGCGCCAGCAGCTTGGTCTGGGGGCGGGATGAGCAGTTCTTC.

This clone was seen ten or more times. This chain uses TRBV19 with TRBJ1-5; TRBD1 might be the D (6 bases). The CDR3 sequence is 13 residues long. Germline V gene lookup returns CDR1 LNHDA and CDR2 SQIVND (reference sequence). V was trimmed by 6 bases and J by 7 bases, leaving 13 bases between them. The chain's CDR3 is CASSQGRKQPQHF. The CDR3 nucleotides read TGTGCCAGTAGCCAGGGGCGGAAACAGCCCCAGCATTTT.

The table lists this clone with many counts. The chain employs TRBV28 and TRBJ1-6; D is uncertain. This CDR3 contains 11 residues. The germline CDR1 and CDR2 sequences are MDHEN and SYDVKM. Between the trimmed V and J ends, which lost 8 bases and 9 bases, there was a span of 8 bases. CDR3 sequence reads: CASSSVSPLHF. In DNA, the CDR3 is TGTGCCAGCTCCTCGGTTTCACCCCTCCACTTT.

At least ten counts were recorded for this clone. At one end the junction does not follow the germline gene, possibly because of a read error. CDR3 sequence reads: CASCEGEPNEQFF. CDR3 nucleotides: TGTGCCAGCTGTGAGGGAGAACCAAATGAGCAGTTCTTC. The V gene is TRBV6-1, the J gene TRBJ2-1; the D gene is possibly TRBD2 (5 bases). This CDR3 spans 13 amino acids. Germline V gives CDR1 MNHNS, CDR2 SASEGT.

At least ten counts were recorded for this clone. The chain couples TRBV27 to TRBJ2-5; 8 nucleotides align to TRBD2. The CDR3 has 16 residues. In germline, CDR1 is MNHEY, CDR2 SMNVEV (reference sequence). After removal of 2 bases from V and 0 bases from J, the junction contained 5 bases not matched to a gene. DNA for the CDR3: TGTGCCAGCAGTTTACGTCGGGGGGGGTACCAAGAGACCCAGTACTTC. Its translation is CASSLRRGGYQETQYF.

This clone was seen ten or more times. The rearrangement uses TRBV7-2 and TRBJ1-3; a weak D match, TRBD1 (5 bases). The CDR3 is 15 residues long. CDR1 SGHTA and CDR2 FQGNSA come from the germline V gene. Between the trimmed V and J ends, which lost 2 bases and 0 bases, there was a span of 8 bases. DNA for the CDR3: TGTGCCAGCAGCTTAACCGGGGGCTCTGGAAACACCATATATTTT. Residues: CASSLTGGSGNTIYF.

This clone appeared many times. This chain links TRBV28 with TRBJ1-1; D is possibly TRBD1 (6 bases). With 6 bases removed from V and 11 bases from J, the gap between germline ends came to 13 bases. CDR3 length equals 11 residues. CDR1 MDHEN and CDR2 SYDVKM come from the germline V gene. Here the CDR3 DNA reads TGTGCCAGCAGCCCGGACAGAGGTGCTTTCTTT. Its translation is CASSPDRGAFF.

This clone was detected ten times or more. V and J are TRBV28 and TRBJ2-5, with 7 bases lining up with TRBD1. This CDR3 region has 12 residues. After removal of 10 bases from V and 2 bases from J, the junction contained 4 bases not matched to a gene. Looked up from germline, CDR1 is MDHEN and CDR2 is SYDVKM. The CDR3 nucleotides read TGTGCCACCGGGACAGCACAAGAGACCCAGTACTTC. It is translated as CATGTAQETQYF.

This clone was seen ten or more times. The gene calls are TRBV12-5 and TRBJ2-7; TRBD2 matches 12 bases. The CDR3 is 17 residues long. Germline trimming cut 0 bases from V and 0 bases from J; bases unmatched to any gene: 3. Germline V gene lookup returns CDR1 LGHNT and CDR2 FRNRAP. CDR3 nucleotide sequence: TGTGCTAGTGGTTTGGTACTAGCGGGGGGAAGCTCCTACGAGCAGTACTTC. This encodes CASGLVLAGGSSYEQYF.

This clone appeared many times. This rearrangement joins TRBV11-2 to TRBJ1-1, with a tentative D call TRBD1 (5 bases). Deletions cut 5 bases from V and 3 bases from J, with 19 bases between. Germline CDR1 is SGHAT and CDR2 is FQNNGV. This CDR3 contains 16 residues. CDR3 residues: CASSTGGGSWDTEAFF. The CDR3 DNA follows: TGTGCCAGCAGCACCGGGGGTGGAAGCTGGGACACTGAAGCTTTCTTT.

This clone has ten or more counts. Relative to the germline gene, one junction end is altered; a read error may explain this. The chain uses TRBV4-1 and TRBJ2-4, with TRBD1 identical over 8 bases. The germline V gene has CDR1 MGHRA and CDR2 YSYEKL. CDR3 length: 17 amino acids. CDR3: CATSQVAQGARLNIQYF. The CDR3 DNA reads TGCGCCACCAGCCAAGTAGCCCAGGGGGCAAGGTTAAACATTCAGTACTTC.

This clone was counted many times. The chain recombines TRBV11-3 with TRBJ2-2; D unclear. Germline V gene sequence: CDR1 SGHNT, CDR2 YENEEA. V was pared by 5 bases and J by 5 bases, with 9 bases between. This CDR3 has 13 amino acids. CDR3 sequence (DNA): TGTGCCAGCAGCCGTACATCGACCGGGGAGCTGTTTTTT. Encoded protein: CASSRTSTGELFF.

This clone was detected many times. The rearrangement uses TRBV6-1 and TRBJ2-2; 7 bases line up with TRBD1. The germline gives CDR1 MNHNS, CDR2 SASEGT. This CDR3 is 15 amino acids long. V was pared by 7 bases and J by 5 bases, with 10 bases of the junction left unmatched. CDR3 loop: CASNGQVLLTGELFF. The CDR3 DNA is TGTGCCAGCAACGGACAGGTCCTACTTACCGGGGAGCTGTTTTTT.

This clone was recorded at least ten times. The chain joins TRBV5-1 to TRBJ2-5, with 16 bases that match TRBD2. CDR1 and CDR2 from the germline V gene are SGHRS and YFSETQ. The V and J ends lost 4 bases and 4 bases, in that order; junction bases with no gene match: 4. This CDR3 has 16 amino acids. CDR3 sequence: CASSIGTSGGAETQYF. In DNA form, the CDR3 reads TGCGCCAGCAGCATCGGGACTAGCGGGGGGGCAGAGACCCAGTACTTC.

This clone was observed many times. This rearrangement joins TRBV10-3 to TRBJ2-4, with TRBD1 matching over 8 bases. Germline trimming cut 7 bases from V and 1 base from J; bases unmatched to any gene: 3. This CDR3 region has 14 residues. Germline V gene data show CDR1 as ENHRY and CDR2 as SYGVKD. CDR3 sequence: CAIMAGGAKNIQYF. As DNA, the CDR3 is TGTGCCATCATGGCAGGGGGCGCCAAAAACATTCAGTACTTC.

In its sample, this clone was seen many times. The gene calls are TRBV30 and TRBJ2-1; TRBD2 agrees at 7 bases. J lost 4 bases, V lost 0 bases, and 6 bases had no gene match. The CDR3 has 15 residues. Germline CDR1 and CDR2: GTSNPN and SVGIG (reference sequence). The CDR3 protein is CAWSVRLADYNEQFF. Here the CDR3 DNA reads TGTGCCTGGAGTGTACGTCTAGCGGATTACAATGAGCAGTTCTTC.

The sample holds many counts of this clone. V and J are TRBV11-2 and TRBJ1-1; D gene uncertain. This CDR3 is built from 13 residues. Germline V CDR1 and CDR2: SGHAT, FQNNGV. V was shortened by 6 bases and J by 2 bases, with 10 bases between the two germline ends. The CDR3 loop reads CASRLARNTEAFF. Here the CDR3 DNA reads TGTGCCAGCAGACTAGCCAGAAACACTGAAGCTTTCTTT.

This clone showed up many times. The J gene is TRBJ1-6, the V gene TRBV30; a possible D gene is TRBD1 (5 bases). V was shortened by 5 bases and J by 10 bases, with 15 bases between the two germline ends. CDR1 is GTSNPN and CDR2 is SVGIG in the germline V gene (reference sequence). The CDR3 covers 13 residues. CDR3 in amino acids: CAWGQGVGSPLHF. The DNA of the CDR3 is TGTGCCTGGGGGCAGGGTGTAGGGTCACCCCTCCACTTT.

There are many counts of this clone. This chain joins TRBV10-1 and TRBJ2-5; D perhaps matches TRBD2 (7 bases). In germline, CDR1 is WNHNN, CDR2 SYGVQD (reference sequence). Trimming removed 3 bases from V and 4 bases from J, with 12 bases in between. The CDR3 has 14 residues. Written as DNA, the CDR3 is TGCGCCAGCAGTGATGGGGGGGCCGGAGAGACCCAGTACTTC. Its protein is CASSDGGAGETQYF.

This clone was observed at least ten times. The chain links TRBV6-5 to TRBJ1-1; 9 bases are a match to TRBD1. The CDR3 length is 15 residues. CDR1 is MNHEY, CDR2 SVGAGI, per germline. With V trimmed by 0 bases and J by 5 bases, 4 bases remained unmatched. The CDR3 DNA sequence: TGTGCCAGCAGTTACTCCCGGACAGGGGATACTGAAGCTTTCTTT. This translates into CASSYSRTGDTEAFF.

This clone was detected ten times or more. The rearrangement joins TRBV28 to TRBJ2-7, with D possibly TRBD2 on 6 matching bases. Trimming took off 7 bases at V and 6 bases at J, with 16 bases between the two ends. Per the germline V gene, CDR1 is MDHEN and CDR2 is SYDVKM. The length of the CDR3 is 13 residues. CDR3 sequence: CASIGIAESEQYF. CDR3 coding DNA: TGTGCCAGCATAGGAATAGCGGAATCCGAGCAGTACTTC.

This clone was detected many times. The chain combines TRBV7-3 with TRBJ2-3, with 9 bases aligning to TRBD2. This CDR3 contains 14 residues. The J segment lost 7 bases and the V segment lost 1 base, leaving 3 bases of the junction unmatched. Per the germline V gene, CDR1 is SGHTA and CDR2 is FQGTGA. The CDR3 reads CASSLNLAGNTQYF. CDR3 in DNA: TGTGCCAGCAGCTTAAACCTAGCGGGAAATACGCAGTATTTT.

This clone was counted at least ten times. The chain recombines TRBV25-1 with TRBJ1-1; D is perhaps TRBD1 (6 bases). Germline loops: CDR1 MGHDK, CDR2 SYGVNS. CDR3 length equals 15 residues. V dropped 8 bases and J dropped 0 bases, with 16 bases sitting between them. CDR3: CASHNRDELNTEAFF. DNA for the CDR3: TGTGCCAGCCATAACAGGGACGAACTGAACACTGAAGCTTTCTTT.